The 15 T cell receptor beta chains below come from one sample, sequenced in a study of OX40 agonist ivuxolimab in advanced cancers. Produced via immunoSEQ multiplex PCR; TCRdb's table is partial and in-frame only. The sample carries roughly 96,000 clones, 84% recorded once. Sequencing was performed on CD4+ or CD8+ T cells sorted from blood, taken in a trial of the OX40 agonist ivuxolimab. Receptor source: an adult with an advanced solid tumor such as melanoma, head and neck, liver or kidney cancer.

J is TRBJ2-4 and V is TRBV19; D is ambiguous. CDR1 LNHDA and CDR2 SQIVND come from the germline V gene (reference sequence). The V end lost 6 bases, the J end lost 0 bases, and 9 bases lay between the germline ends. This CDR3 is built from 14 residues. As DNA, the CDR3 is TGTGCCAGTAGCCTGACAATAGCCAAAAACATTCAGTACTTC. Its protein product is CASSLTIAKNIQYF.

V gene TRBV4-2 combines with J gene TRBJ1-2; 9 bases are shared with TRBD1. From germline, CDR1 is LGHNA and CDR2 YNFKEQ. This CDR3 has 15 amino acids. V lost 4 bases and J lost 8; bases outside the gene matches: 11. The CDR3 is CASSPEDRGSRGYTF. The CDR3 nucleotides read TGTGCCAGCAGCCCTGAGGACAGGGGATCACGCGGCTACACCTTC.

This clone was counted only a few times. This chain connects TRBV7-3 to TRBJ1-3, with D perhaps matching TRBD1 (5 bases). V lost 3 bases and J lost 4, with 13 bases in between. CDR1 is SGHTA, CDR2 FQGTGA, per germline. This CDR3 is 15 amino acids long. The CDR3 DNA reads TGTGCCAGCAGCTTTTCCGGGACCGCCGGAAACACCATATATTTT. It codes for CASSFSGTAGNTIYF.

The rearrangement links TRBV2 to TRBJ2-4; 12 bases line up with TRBD2. Germline CDR1 is SNHLY and CDR2 is FYNNEI. The CDR3 is 16 residues long. Trimming cost V 6 bases and J 0 bases; bases outside gene matches: 3. Here the CDR3 DNA reads TGTGCCAGCAGAAGACTAGCGGGGGTAGCCAAAAACATTCAGTACTTC. This encodes CASRRLAGVAKNIQYF.

The rearrangement joins TRBV7-9 to TRBJ2-7; D call uncertain. V was cut by 1 base and J by 6 bases, with 7 bases left in between. The germline CDR1 and CDR2 sequences are SEHNR and FQNEAQ (reference sequence). CDR3 size: 12 residues. CDR3 DNA sequence: TGTGCCAGCAGCTTAGATGTAGGCGAGCAGTACTTC. Its protein is CASSLDVGEQYF.

V and J are TRBV19 and TRBJ1-4; no definite D call. This CDR3 region has 15 residues. From germline, CDR1 is LNHDA and CDR2 SQIVND (reference sequence). V was clipped by 8 bases and J by 0 bases, with 13 bases between them. The CDR3 nucleotides are TGTGCCAGTGCCCGGGAACCTGCAACTAATGAAAAACTGTTTTTT. Its protein product is CASAREPATNEKLFF.

This clone has just a few counts. J is TRBJ1-5 and V is TRBV18; 9 nucleotides align to TRBD1. Looked up from germline, CDR1 is KGHSH and CDR2 is LQKENI. The CDR3 has 15 residues. V lost 5 bases to trimming and J lost 2 bases; unmatched junction nucleotides: 4. The CDR3 is CASSYRDRGNQPQHF. CDR3 coding DNA: TGTGCCAGCTCATACCGGGACAGGGGCAATCAGCCCCAGCATTTT.

This clone was seen once. V is TRBV7-2 and J is TRBJ2-7; 9 nucleotides align to TRBD1. Per the germline V gene, CDR1 is SGHTA and CDR2 is FQGNSA. J was trimmed by 7 bases and V by 2 bases; bases with no gene match: 6. The CDR3 sequence is 14 residues long. CDR3 amino acids: CASSLRDREGEQYF. In DNA form, the CDR3 reads TGTGCCAGCAGCTTAAGGGACAGGGAGGGAGAGCAGTACTTC. The complete variable domain, with remaining parts taken from reference TRBV7-2 and TRBJ2-7, reads GAGVSQSPSNKVTEKGKDVELRCDPISGHTALYWYRQSLGQGLEFLIYFQGNSAPDKSGLPSDRFSAERTGGSVSTLTIQRTQQEDSAVYLCASSLRDREGEQYFGPGTRLTVT.

The CDR3 spells CASSPDRGNSPLHF. The CDR3 bases are TGCGCCAGCAGCCCGGACAGGGGGAATTCACCCCTCCACTTT. The V call is TRBV5-1, the J call TRBJ1-6; 10 bases are a match to TRBD1. V lost 4 bases, J lost 7 bases, and 2 bases stayed unmatched. Per germline, CDR1 SGHRS and CDR2 YFSETQ. The CDR3 loop spans 14 amino acids.

The chain recombines TRBV2 with TRBJ1-1; the match to TRBD1 covers 8 bases. CDR1 is SNHLY, CDR2 FYNNEI, per germline. J was trimmed by 6 bases and V by 6 bases; bases with no gene match: 9. The CDR3 spans 14 residues. The CDR3 DNA follows: TGTGCCAGCAGGGGTAGGACAGGGCAATCTGAAGCTTTCTTT. Its translation: CASRGRTGQSEAFF. The whole variable domain, remainder taken from reference TRBV2 and TRBJ1-1, is EPEVTQTPSHQVTQMGQEVILRCVPISNHLYFYWYRQILGQKVEFLVSFYNNEISEKSEIFDDQFSVERPDGSNFTLKIRSTKLEDSAMYFCASRGRTGQSEAFFGQGTRLTVV.

The chain recombines TRBV4-2 with TRBJ2-1; 8 bases match TRBD2. CDR3 size: 16 residues. The V segment lost 3 bases and the J segment 3 bases; nucleotides outside the gene matches: 7. Germline V gene lookup returns CDR1 LGHNA and CDR2 YNFKEQ. CDR3 nucleotide sequence: TGTGCCAGCAGCCAGGCCGGGACTAGTAGCTACAATGAGCAGTTCTTC. This sequence encodes CASSQAGTSSYNEQFF.

This clone occurred many times. This chain links TRBV7-8 with TRBJ1-6; a possible D gene is TRBD1 (5 bases). The length of the CDR3 is 15 residues. With 0 bases removed from V and 10 bases from J, the gap between germline ends came to 13 bases. Germline V CDR1 and CDR2: SGHVS, FQNEAQ. This chain's CDR3 is CASSLARVGESPLHF. DNA of the CDR3: TGTGCCAGCAGCTTAGCAAGGGTGGGGGAATCACCCCTCCACTTT.

This chain connects TRBV9 to TRBJ1-2; D unresolved. V gave up 0 bases and J gave up 8 bases, with 8 bases separating them. The CDR3 has 12 amino acids. Germline V CDR1 and CDR2: SGDLS, YYNGEE. The CDR3 loop is CASSVELRGYTF. The DNA for the CDR3 is TGTGCCAGCAGCGTAGAGCTGAGAGGCTACACCTTC.

This clone has more than one count but fewer than ten. The chain uses TRBV5-1 and TRBJ2-7; D may match TRBD1 or TRBD2 (6 bases each). V was shortened by 0 bases and J by 3 bases, with 13 bases between the two germline ends. Germline CDR1 is SGHRS and CDR2 is YFSETQ. The CDR3 contains 15 residues. The CDR3: CASSLEGGAVYEQYF. The CDR3 DNA reads as TGCGCCAGCAGCTTGGAGGGGGGAGCGGTCTACGAGCAGTACTTC.

The V and J genes are TRBV19 and TRBJ2-7; 7 positions match TRBD2. This CDR3 has 15 residues. V lost 11 bases to trimming and J lost 3 bases; unmatched junction nucleotides: 16. In germline, CDR1 is LNHDA, CDR2 SQIVND (reference sequence). The CDR3 DNA reads TGTGCCTCCAAAGGGGATAGTGCGGGAGTCTACGAGCAGTACTTC. This translates into CASKGDSAGVYEQYF.